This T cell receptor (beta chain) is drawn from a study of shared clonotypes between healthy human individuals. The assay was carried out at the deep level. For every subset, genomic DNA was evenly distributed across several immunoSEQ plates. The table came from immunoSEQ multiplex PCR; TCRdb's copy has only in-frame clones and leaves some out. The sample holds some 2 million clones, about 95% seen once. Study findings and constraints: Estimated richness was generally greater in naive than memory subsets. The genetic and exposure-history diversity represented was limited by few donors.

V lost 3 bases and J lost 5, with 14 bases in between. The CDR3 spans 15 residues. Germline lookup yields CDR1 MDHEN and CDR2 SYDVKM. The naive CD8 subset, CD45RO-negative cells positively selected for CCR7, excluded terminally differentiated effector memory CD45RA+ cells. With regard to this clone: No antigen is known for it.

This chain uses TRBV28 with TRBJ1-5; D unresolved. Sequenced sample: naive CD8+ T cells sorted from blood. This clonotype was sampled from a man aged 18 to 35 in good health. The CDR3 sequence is CASSFIGSSDQPQHF. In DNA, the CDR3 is TGTGCCAGCAGTTTTATCGGTAGCAGTGATCAGCCCCAGCATTTT.